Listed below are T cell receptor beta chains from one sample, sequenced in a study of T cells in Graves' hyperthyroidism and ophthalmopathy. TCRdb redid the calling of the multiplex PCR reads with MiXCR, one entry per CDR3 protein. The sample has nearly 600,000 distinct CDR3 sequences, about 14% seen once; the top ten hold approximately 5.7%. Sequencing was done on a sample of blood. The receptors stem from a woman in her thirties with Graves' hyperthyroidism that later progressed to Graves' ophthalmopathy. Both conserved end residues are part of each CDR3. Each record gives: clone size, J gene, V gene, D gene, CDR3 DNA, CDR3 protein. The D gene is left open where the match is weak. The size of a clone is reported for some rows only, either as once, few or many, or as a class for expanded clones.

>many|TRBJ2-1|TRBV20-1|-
TGCAGTGCTACAGGGTACGGGACAACCGGCGAGCAGTTCTTC
CSATGYGTTGEQFF
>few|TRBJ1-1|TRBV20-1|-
TGCAGTGCTAGAGAACGGGGGAGAATGAACACTGAAGCTTTCTTT
CSARERGRMNTEAFF
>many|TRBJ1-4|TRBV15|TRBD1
TGTGCCACCAGCCTCTCCAGTATCATAGGGGGCCTTAATGAAAAACTGTTTTTT
CATSLSSIIGGLNEKLFF
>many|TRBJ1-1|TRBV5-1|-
TGCGCCAGCAGCCAAGCAGGCACTGAAGCTTTCTTT
CASSQAGTEAFF
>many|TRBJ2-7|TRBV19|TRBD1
TGTGCCAGTGGCGGGCAGGGGGTCTACGAGCAGTACTTC
CASGGQGVYEQYF
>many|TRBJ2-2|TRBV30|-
TGTGCCTGGAGTACCGAACGGGAGCTGTTTTTT
CAWSTERELFF
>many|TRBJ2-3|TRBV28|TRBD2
TGTGCCAGCAGTCCGAGACTAGCGGGAGATCTTGGCGATACGCAGTATTTT
CASSPRLAGDLGDTQYF
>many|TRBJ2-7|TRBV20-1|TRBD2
TGCAGTGCTAGTAGTGGGAGGGCCTGGTCCTACGAGCAGTACTTC
CSASSGRAWSYEQYF
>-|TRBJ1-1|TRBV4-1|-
TGCGCCAGCCGAGGGACCTTCAAATTGGAGACTGAAGCTTTCTTT
CASRGTFKLETEAFF
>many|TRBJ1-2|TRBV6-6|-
TGTGCCAGCAGTTACGGCGGGGTGACGGTTGGCTACACCTTC
CASSYGGVTVGYTF
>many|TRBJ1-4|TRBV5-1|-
TGCGCCAGCAGCTTGGTTAGCTACCGAGAAAAACTGTTTTTT
CASSLVSYREKLFF
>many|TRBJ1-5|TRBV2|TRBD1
TGTGCCAGCAGTTTTGGACAGGGGGATCAGCCCCAGCATTTT
CASSFGQGDQPQHF
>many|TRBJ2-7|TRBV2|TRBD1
TGTGCCAGCAGTGTGGGACAGGGAGAGCAGTACTTC
CASSVGQGEQYF
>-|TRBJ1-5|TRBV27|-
TGTGCCAGCAGTTTATACGGGGGCCCCTTATATCAGCCCCAGCATTTT
CASSLYGGPLYQPQHF
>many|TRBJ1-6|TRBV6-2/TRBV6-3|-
TGTGCCAGCGCGTGGTCTCTCGACGGGTCACCCCTCCACTTT
CASAWSLDGSPLHF
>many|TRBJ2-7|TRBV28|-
TGTGCCAGCAGTTTAACCACCCCATACGAGCAGTACTTC
CASSLTTPYEQYF
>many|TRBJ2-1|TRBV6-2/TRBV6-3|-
TGTGCCAGCAGTTACTCCGAGGGGGGTTCCCCCTCCTACAATGAGCAGTTCTTC
CASSYSEGGSPSYNEQFF
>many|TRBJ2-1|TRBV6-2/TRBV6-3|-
TGTGCCAGCAGTTACTCGACAGACCTAAGGCTAGCCAGCAATGAGCAGTTCTTC
CASSYSTDLRLASNEQFF
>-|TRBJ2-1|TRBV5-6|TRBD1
TGTGCCAGCAGTTCTTGGGACAGATACAATGAGCAGTTCTTC
CASSSWDRYNEQFF
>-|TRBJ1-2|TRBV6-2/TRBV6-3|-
TGTGCCAGCAGCCTCCCCGGTTCTTTTGGAGGCTATGGCTACACCTTC
CASSLPGSFGGYGYTF
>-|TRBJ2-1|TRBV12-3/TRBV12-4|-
TGTGCCAGCAGTTTAGGGAAATACAATGAGCAGTTCTTC
CASSLGKYNEQFF
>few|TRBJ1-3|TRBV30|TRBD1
TGTGCCTGGAGGGGACAGGGGACCCCCTCTGGAAACACCATATATTTT
CAWRGQGTPSGNTIYF
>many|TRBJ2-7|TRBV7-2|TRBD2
TGTGCCAGCAGCTTAAGACTAGCTCACGAGCAGTACTTC
CASSLRLAHEQYF
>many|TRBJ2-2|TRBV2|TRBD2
TGTGCCAGCAGTGACGGGACTAGCGGGAGGGCCGGGGAGCTGTTTTTT
CASSDGTSGRAGELFF
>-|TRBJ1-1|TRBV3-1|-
TGTGCCAGCGGGCGGGGGGGACCCCCTGAAGCTTTCTTT
CASGRGGPPEAFF
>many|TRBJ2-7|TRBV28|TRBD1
TGTGCCAGCACCACCTTTTTAGGGACAGTTAATGGACATACGGAGCAGTACTTC
CASTTFLGTVNGHTEQYF
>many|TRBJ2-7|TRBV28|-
TGTGCCAGCAGTTTTTGGAGCAGTAGCTCCTACGAGCAGTACTTC
CASSFWSSSSYEQYF
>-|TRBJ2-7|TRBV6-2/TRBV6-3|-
TGTGCCAGCGGAACTAGCCCCGACGAGCAGTACTTC
CASGTSPDEQYF
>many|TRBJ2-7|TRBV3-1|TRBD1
TGTGCCAGCTCACAGGGGGACGAGCAGTACTTC
CASSQGDEQYF
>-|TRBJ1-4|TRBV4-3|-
TGCGCCAGCAGCCCCAGCCCTCGCGGGAATGAAAAACTGTTTTTT
CASSPSPRGNEKLFF